The entry below describes one TCR beta chain. The record originates from a study of blood T cell repertoires in COVID-19. Study-wide background: T cells, B-cell-depleted T cells, or PBMCs provided the cDNA or gDNA that served as material.

Repertoires were generated with immunoSEQ multiplex PCR, while TCRdb's copy carries only in-frame clones and drops some. The data show fewer than 130,000 clones, under 75% seen once. V lost 4 bases, J lost 5 bases, and 21 bases lay in between. The germline gives CDR1 SGHNT, CDR2 YYREEE (reference sequence). This CDR3 contains 17 residues. Specimen: peripheral blood. The source of this sequence is an older woman with acute or convalescent COVID-19. The rearrangement uses TRBV5-4 and TRBJ2-2; tentatively, D is TRBD2 (6 bases). The CDR3 DNA reads as TGTGCCAGCAGCCTGGGAGGCGGGGCAAAGTCGACCGGGGAGCTGTTTTTT. It specifies CASSLGGGAKSTGELFF.